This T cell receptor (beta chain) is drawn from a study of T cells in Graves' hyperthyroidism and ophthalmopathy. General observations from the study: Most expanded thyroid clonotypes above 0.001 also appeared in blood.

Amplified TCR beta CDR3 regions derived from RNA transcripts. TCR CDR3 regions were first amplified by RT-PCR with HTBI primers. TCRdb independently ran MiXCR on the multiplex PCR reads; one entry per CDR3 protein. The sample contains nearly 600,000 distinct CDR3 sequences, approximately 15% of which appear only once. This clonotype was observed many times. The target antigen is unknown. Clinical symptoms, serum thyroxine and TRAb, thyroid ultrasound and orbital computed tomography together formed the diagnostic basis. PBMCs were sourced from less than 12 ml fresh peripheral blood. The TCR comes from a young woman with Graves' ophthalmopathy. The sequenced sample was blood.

The CDR3 nucleotides read TGTGCCAGCAGTTTAGGGACTAGCGGGAGTGGCAATGAGCAGTTCTTC. It specifies CASSLGTSGSGNEQFF. The V gene is TRBV27, the J gene TRBJ2-1; the match to TRBD2 covers 14 bases. CDR3 length equals 16 residues. The germline V gene has CDR1 MNHEY and CDR2 SMNVEV (reference sequence). V lost 2 bases to trimming and J lost 6 bases; unmatched junction nucleotides: 3.